This T cell receptor (beta chain) was found in a study of cytomegalovirus exposure and HLA in healthy donors. Whole-study findings and limits: Cytomegalovirus-associated status was assigned to 164 TCR beta chains.

The PCR ran on 60 Vbeta and 13 Jbeta primers. In the original workflow: Tens of millions of unique TCR beta chains, 10 million to 14 million shared, were counted in a later analysis. Repertoires were generated with immunoSEQ multiplex PCR, while TCRdb's copy carries only in-frame clones and drops some. V and J calls and clone size come straight from that table; D and trimming were deduced from the DNA. The sample holds some 150,000 clones, just over 70% seen once. Trimming cost V 1 base and J 1 base; bases outside gene matches: 5. The CDR3 runs 17 residues. CDR1 is MGHRA, CDR2 YSYEKL, per germline. Sampled while nominally healthy, donors likely had unrecorded immune exposures. On this clone: Its specificity is unknown.

This TCR was recovered from a human donor in good health. The gene calls are TRBV4-1 and TRBJ2-5; 11 positions agree with TRBD2. Sequencing was performed on PBMCs. The CDR3 bases are TGCGCCAGCAGCCAAGCGACTAGCGGGGTGAGCCAAGAGACCCAGTACTTC. It yields the protein CASSQATSGVSQETQYF.